This T cell receptor (beta chain) was retrieved from a study of cytomegalovirus exposure and HLA in healthy donors (dated by TCRdb to about 2017). At the level of the whole study: An earlier analysis of some 600 of the donors reported approximately 280 Gb of sequence data and some 110 million unique TCR beta sequences obtained from about 179 million T cells. High-throughput TCR immunosequencing, statistical association of individual TCRs with disease status, and machine learning were combined to predict cytomegalovirus infection status. Typing coverage varied by locus: roughly 629-640 donors for A, B, C, DRB1 and DQB1; approximately 520 for DQA1; around 610 for DPA1; around 450 for DPB1. The study was designed to test whether signatures of past pathogen exposure could be identified by cataloging public T cell receptors. Every repertoire in the discovery cohort had been generated on one and the same sequencing platform. The later analysis used no new phenotypic data to find candidate immune exposures, relying instead on TCR beta sequences and their occurrence across donors. An earlier analysis of roughly 600 of the donors used high-throughput TCR beta sequencing to judge whether each TCR beta V gene segment behaved as functional or pseudogenic. HLA typing included class I and class II loci at four-digit resolution. A later analysis re-analyzed previously published TCR beta repertoires from roughly 600 donors and added high-resolution HLA genotyping to study TCR occurrence patterns. A separate validation cohort of more than 100 different subjects was used in addition to the roughly 670-subject first cohort. An early release covering roughly 640 HLA-typed donors comprised about 300 gigabases of sequencing data and tens of millions of unique TCR sequences. A later genetic analysis took genome-wide SNP genotypes for about 55% of the roughly 700 donors and used that subset as a discovery cohort. Because of strong linkage in the cohort, 4 to 6 DR-DQ haplotypes were treated as single units for association and clustering. Alongside the repertoire data, information on donor age, sex, ethnicity and CMV serostatus was compiled. The T cell repertoires of 700 or so subjects were profiled by immunosequencing and related to cytomegalovirus serostatus. The genetic ancestry cluster associated with self-reported Caucasian donors included approximately 85% of the 350 to 500 genotyped donors. Among 398 genotyped donors of the cohort, an average of about 240,000 unique TCR beta nucleotide sequences were sequenced per donor, around a sixth of them non-productive.

The method was the immunoSEQ multiplex PCR assay. For the multiplex PCR, a mixture combining 60 forward primers for TCR Vbeta segments and 13 reverse primers for TCR Jbeta segments was used. Amplification of the CDR3 region of rearranged TCR beta genes was performed with a multiplex PCR assay on genomic DNA. The amplified TCR beta libraries were sequenced on the Illumina HiSeq System as 87-base-pair reads. As for the authors' bioinformatics: A later analysis tallied 75 million to 95 million unique TCR beta chains across the 610 or so repertoires, and approximately 11 million of those chains were shared by two or more donors. Raw reads were error-corrected and collapsed into unique sequences by a nearest-neighbor algorithm in which closely related sequences were merged to remove PCR and sequencing errors. CDR3 sequences were aligned to IMGT reference sequences to assign V, D and J gene segments. For a sequence to be retained, a match of at least six nucleotides to both a V gene segment and a J gene segment was required. A rearrangement was called productive if the CDR3 had no stop codons and remained in frame with V and J, and every other rearrangement was called non-productive. Following IMGT convention, CDR3 was defined as the stretch from the second conserved V-encoded cysteine up to the conserved J-encoded phenylalanine. In an earlier analysis of around 640 of the donors, sequences lacking an unambiguous match to a single V gene segment were excluded. In an earlier analysis of 587 of the donors, V segments were called functional above 56.7% productive rearrangements and were called segregating when the between-donor standard deviation exceeded 5%. A statistical classification framework was built for diagnosing cytomegalovirus status from the catalog of TCR beta chain sequences. In a later analysis, V and J genes were assigned by comparing TCR nucleotide sequences against IMGT/GENE-DB human TR gene sequences. A later analysis assigned CDR3 sequences and most-parsimonious VDJ recombination scenarios with the TCRdist pipeline. In a later analysis, every TCR beta chain was defined by the combination of its CDR3 amino acid sequence and its V-gene family, and reads without a unique V-gene family were dropped. As a way to deal with suspected cross-contamination and a sequencing artifact, a later analysis dropped more than 500 nucleotide sequences that were highly shared and had low generation probability. A later analysis calculated a clonal expansion index for each public chain from normalized within-repertoire ranks of inferred template counts. Generation probabilities in a later analysis came from a VDJ recombination model fitted to out-of-frame rearrangements, and those results were checked against IGoR. A later analysis scored TCR-TCR, TCR-HLA and TCR-CMV co-occurrence with hypergeometric tests, applying a repertoire-size bias correction to TCR pairs. False discovery rates were estimated in a later analysis by permuting HLA or CMV assignments 20 times. In a later analysis, co-occurring TCRs were grouped using DBSCAN, with TCRdist sequence similarity added in when clustering inside HLA-allele-positive subsets. For co-occurrence clustering, repertoires with fewer than 30,000 or more than 120,000 public chains were excluded, along with 4 to 6 repertoires with anomalous nucleotide sharing. In its TCRdb copy, this immuneACCESS table keeps in-frame sequences only and misses some clones. Where compared with another copy, unresolved V genes explain less than half of these, and the others have no known cause. That table furnishes V, J and clone size, whereas the DNA furnished D and trimming. The table for this sample lists some 150,000 clones. The ten largest account for about 2% of the sample.

Trimming removed 4 bases from V and 8 bases from J; the gene matches leave 11 bases unexplained. Counted from cysteine to phenylalanine, this CDR3 has 15 amino acids. Only the CDR3 DNA stays, 45 bases, in frame from base 1. Via the germline V gene (reference sequence), CDR1 is MNHNY and CDR2 SVGAGI. Study-level results and caveats: In a later analysis, HLA-associated TCR beta chains were found to be more clonally expanded and to have lower generation probabilities than equally common non-associated chains. It was suggested by the authors that the approach could potentially be generalized to other disease states and immunological phenotypes. In an earlier analysis of 587 of the donors, most TCR beta V segments appeared in productive rearrangements about 87% or about 30% of the time, broadly matching IMGT annotations. In a later analysis, several top co-occurrence clusters were reported to appear linked to parvovirus B19, influenza, CMV and Epstein-Barr virus. In a later analysis, TCR association rates were found to vary across HLA loci, with the most associated TCRs seen for DRB1 alleles and the fewest for HLA-C alleles. A further reported finding was that TCR beta sequences accurately predicted the HLA-A and HLA-B alleles for most subjects in the first cohort. In both the original and validation cohorts, the classifier was reported to diagnose cytomegalovirus status with high specificity and sensitivity. Specific HLA alleles were associated with some 15,000 TCR beta sequences at a false discovery rate of 0.05 in a later analysis. Only TCR beta chains were sequenced in this cohort, and the absence of alpha or paired-chain data limited detectable features. In a later genetic analysis, a missense DCLRE1C variant was associated with V-gene and J-gene trimming of TCR beta chains, and the association was replicated in an independent cohort. According to a later analysis, most CMV-associated TCR beta chains appeared to be HLA-restricted, and the HLA associations seemed to be driven largely by CMV exposure. Roughly uniform sequencing depth across donors was assumed in presence/absence analyses, although this assumption may not hold. Correlated functional status among segregating V segments might reflect linkage disequilibrium, but an unknown experimental factor could not be ruled out. Because the 87-base-pair reads could not distinguish some IMGT-functional V segments, including TRBV6-2 and TRBV6-3, those segments were excluded. In a later genetic analysis, fewer N-insertions in productive TCRs were reported among donors in an Asian-associated ancestry cluster than the 666-donor mean. The earlier analysis of 450 to 700 of the donors excluded seventeen rarely observed V segments, including chromosome 9 orphons, because counts were too low. Immune exposure information for the cohort was limited to CMV serostatus. Most TCR sequences were seen in very few donors, while some public TCRs were found in many individuals. A total of 150 to 200 TCR beta chains were listed by the study as associated with cytomegalovirus. HLA typing was unavailable for some donors at each locus, so association tests used only the typed subset. In vitro tests confirmed that a few of the cytomegalovirus-associated TCR beta chains recognize cytomegalovirus antigens. The sequencing pipeline was judged likely to have produced a cluster of highly shared sequence variants as a technical artifact. Assigning TCR associations to individual alleles was difficult when HLA alleles, especially DR and DQ, strongly co-occurred.

The cohort comprised some 730 healthy bone marrow donors. At the time of sampling, every cohort member was nominally healthy, though immune exposures that went unrecorded were likely present. The donor tested CMV seronegative and was one of the 352 seronegative cohort members. A peripheral blood sample was provided by each donor, and peripheral blood mononuclear cells were used for TCR beta sequencing. The Qiagen DNeasy Blood Extraction Kit was used to extract genomic DNA from the blood cell samples. Worth noting for this clone: Its cognate antigen has yet to be identified.

What was sequenced was PBMCs. This clonotype was sampled from a young woman in good health and CMV-seronegative. The chain is assembled from TRBV6-6 and TRBJ2-4, with 7 central nucleotides matching TRBD1. The nucleotide sequence is given as TGTGCCAGCAGTTTCCTACCGACCACAGGGGACATTCAGTACTTC. It codes for CASSFLPTTGDIQYF.